The rows below give T cell receptor beta chains drawn from one sample of a study of cytomegalovirus exposure and HLA in healthy donors. Clones were read by immunoSEQ multiplex PCR, and TCRdb kept only the in-frame ones, dropping some. The sample yields about 94,000 clones, over 60% seen once. Sequenced: PBMCs. These TCRs come from a man aged 30 to 45 in good health and CMV-seronegative. CDR3s include the opening cysteine and the closing phenylalanine or tryptophan. The order of the fields is V gene, J gene, CDR3 protein.

TRBV6-1	TRBJ2-5	CASEETGQETQYF
TRBV28	TRBJ1-1	CASSFSGVGGLAFF
TRBV19	TRBJ1-1	CASSRQGAGNTEAFF
TRBV4-2	TRBJ2-2	CASSQAETANTGELFF
TRBV19	TRBJ1-1	CASSWDRQNTEAFF
TRBV5-1	TRBJ1-2	CASSNNRVDGYTF
TRBV10-1	TRBJ2-1	CASSAGRDNEQFF
TRBV7-2	TRBJ2-7	CASSLEVGATDF
TRBV7-2	TRBJ2-5	CASSLGDRRQETQYF
TRBV27	TRBJ2-7	CASSLGAGGYEQYF
TRBV27	TRBJ2-1	CASSREGIYNEQFF
TRBV25-1	TRBJ2-1	CASSEYYSDPYNEQFF
TRBV6-1	TRBJ2-6	CASSERNRGSGANVLTF
TRBV4-1	TRBJ2-2	CASSPSGLAGVDTGELFF
TRBV5-1	TRBJ2-7	CASSRTGNRAVYEQYF
TRBV5-1	TRBJ1-2	CASSPGQTVYGYTF
TRBV11-3	TRBJ2-3	CASSSSGLSTDTQYF
TRBV10-1	TRBJ2-7	CASSEKGSGRYEQYF
TRBV28	TRBJ1-4	CARHTPNRTYNEKLFF
TRBV7-9	TRBJ2-1	CASSLIRLAGGNEQFF
TRBV7-3	TRBJ1-1	CASSTQQNTEAFF
TRBV6-5	TRBJ2-1	CASSYPGLAGSVEQFF
TRBV18	TRBJ1-4	CASSPLSTNEKLFF
TRBV2	TRBJ1-6	CASARVQRGFHF
TRBV28	TRBJ2-1	CASSLGLAGGLISYNEQFF
TRBV6-6	TRBJ1-1	CASSYWAGVNTEAFF
TRBV30	TRBJ1-4	CAWTVGSYEKLFF
TRBV28	TRBJ1-2	CASRLTGVDGYTF
TRBV7-2	TRBJ2-3	CASSFGGSTDTQYF
TRBV7-9	TRBJ2-1	CASIAGGYNEQFF
TRBV30	TRBJ2-7	CAWKGLNNEQYF
TRBV5-1	TRBJ2-5	CASSLGSTGNGETQYF
TRBV19	TRBJ2-5	CASSKGQAERETQYF
TRBV11-2	TRBJ2-7	CASSFTQGNGYEQYF
TRBV7-8	TRBJ2-2	CASSSMVRGTGELFF
TRBV7-8	TRBJ2-5	CASSLSSGRQTQYF
TRBV10-1	TRBJ1-4	CASSEEEGLAREKLFF
TRBV6-4	TRBJ2-1	CASSEGVGAYNEQFF
TRBV4-1	TRBJ2-1	CASSQSRDSYNEQFF
TRBV28	TRBJ2-1	CASSLAGGEQFF
TRBV15	TRBJ2-6	CATSRDLRPLAGANVLTF
TRBV30	TRBJ2-5	CAWKGGRETQYF
TRBV7-2	TRBJ2-2	CASSLYEANTGELFF
TRBV15	TRBJ2-7	CATSSRDRGYEQYF
TRBV4-3	TRBJ2-2	CASSQVTSGGGELFF
TRBV29-1	TRBJ2-5	CSVEDLEGAGSFGETQYF
TRBV30	TRBJ2-7	CAWSDVRVFRNEQYF
TRBV10-1	TRBJ2-3	CASSDRVADTQYF
TRBV12-5	TRBJ2-3	CASALGGGTTDTQYF
TRBV6-6	TRBJ2-7	CASSYSLAGVYEQYF
TRBV27	TRBJ1-1	CASSLARENTEAFF
TRBV11-2	TRBJ2-5	CASSFEWPRGGTQYF
TRBV5-4	TRBJ2-4	CASSSTEIAKNIQYF